Sequencing of this T cell receptor (beta chain) was carried out in a study of human T cells and chemical hapten exposure (dated by TCRdb to the early 2020s). For the study in its entirety: For sensitization, 2% DPC in acetone was applied to a roughly 2 cm by roughly 2 cm area of upper inner arm skin. Libraries were combined into a pool for sequencing, and differences in TCR yield between samples came mainly from small differences in library volumes within the pool. Alopecia areata with under or over 50% scalp involvement, alopecia totalis and alopecia universalis were represented in the patient cohort, which was mostly female. Blood was sampled from patients pre-sensitization (week 0) and at 2, 6 and about 24 weeks after DPC sensitization. The study tracked peripheral blood TCR repertoire changes in vivo during primary and secondary sensitization to the hapten diphenylcyclopropenone (DPC) in alopecia patients. For TCR sequencing, blood came from about 29 alopecia patients at anywhere from one to four time points (pre-sensitization, 2, 6 and 24 weeks). For every blood RNA sample, sequencing covered both the TCR alpha and TCR beta chains. Weekly therapeutic DPC doses were additionally applied to the scalp of patients throughout the roughly 23-week study period. Patch testing was done on the upper back using Finn chambers containing 0.01% DPC, and results were scored after 6 days according to International Contact Dermatitis Research Group standards.

The library was prepared using RACE. Instrument used: NextSeq 500. During library preparation, unique molecular identifiers were attached to individual cDNA molecules so that TCRs could be counted quantitatively and reproducibly. Per the authors' processing: A median of approximately 96,000 TCRs per sample was observed, with a range of roughly 23,224 to 700,000. V, J and CDR3 annotation of the TCR reads was performed with the Decombinator software suite. Every sample was subsampled to the same number of TCRs (28,000) for the PS versus PT1 abundance plots. TCRs were defined as expanded if absent before sensitization and observed at least eight times at the 2-week time point. TCRdb reran the public reads through fastp at Q25 and MiXCR, keeping productive beta chains. A single entry per CDR3 protein holds the most common genes and DNA from its merged rows. The V and J calls follow TCRdb's processing rather than the paper's. The sample table contains tens of thousands of distinct CDR3 sequences; only one count was recorded for 9.5% to 10% of them. Of the sample, roughly 10% falls within the top ten clones.

Overall study outcomes, separate from this receptor: Patch test score was positively correlated with the number of PT1 expanded TCRs, with significance at thresholds 8, 16 and 32 but not at 4. Significantly more large CDR3 similarity clusters were formed by expanded TCRs than by pre-sensitization or healthy control sets, consistent with antigen-driven responses. No change with DPC sensitization was found in the number of TCRs above 1 in 1000 frequency, and no evidence of global repertoire structure alterations was found. After repeated subsampling, changes were observed in the strength of the expansion versus patch-test correlation and in the threshold at which the correlation became significant. Because every patient had alopecia, a presumed autoimmune disease, the patients' immune response might differ from that of healthy individuals.

Interpreted using the paper, the time point label stands for: pre-sensitization, week 0. The label giving this sample's treatment or condition can be read as: therapeutic diphenylcyclopropenone sensitization with weekly scalp DPC. Total RNA was extracted from unfractionated whole blood collected in Tempus Blood RNA tubes. At each patch-test visit, blood was drawn before the patch test was applied. Patients were considered eligible if aged 18 to 70, diagnosed with alopecia and deemed suitable for DPC therapy, and patients were excluded if pregnant. The CDR3 runs 18 residues from the cysteine to the phenylalanine. The only DNA kept is the CDR3, 54 bases in frame from the first base. For this chain, trimming is 3 bases at the V end and 4 bases at the J end, and the number of junction bases without a gene match is 15. Per the germline V gene, MGHRA is the CDR1 and YSYEKL is the CDR2. Concerning this clonotype: The antigen it recognizes is unknown. No base-level quality is on record; no much larger clone is a single base apart.

The rearranged chain carries TRBV4-1 and TRBJ2-5; TRBD2 lines up with 9 middle nucleotides. The TCR was taken from a woman aged 30 to 39 with alopecia areata. Some clones in this sample may be carry-over from other donors' samples. The material sequenced was whole blood, taken in connection with sensitization to the hapten diphenylcyclopropenone (DPC). For the CDR3, the sequence is CASSQGGIAGDGRETQYF. Here is the DNA: TGCGCCAGCAGCCAGGGAGGGATAGCGGGGGATGGGCGAGAGACCCAGTACTTC.